This T cell receptor beta chain is drawn from a study of radiation and T cells in renal cell carcinoma (dated by TCRdb to 2020 to 2021). With regard to the full study: TCR beta sequencing covered 50 to 55 samples in total, comprising 25 or so tumors and around 27 peripheral blood samples. The final blood draw took place at 4 weeks after radiation, the same time as nephrectomy. Across all 50 or so samples, around 4,000,000 unique CDR3 nucleotide sequences encoding 2.5 million to 3 million unique CDR3 amino acid sequences were identified. The full study reports these points: Tracking of blood repertoire dynamics stopped at three to four weeks after treatment, with no follow-up past that point. Because pretreatment tumor biopsies were not available, the study could not determine whether clonotypes were already present within the tumor at baseline. In blood, the top tumor clonotypes increased between baseline and 2 weeks post-radiation and then shrank by 4 weeks, which suggests that tumor-resident clones expanded only transiently. The single-armed trial design could not address effects of radiation dose or scheduling on the TCR repertoire.

The time point label, read with the paper, signifies: blood 4 weeks post-SBRT, at nephrectomy. This specimen's treatment or condition label, per the study, means: 15 Gy SBRT to primary tumor, nephrectomy 4 weeks later. Samples came from a clinical trial, in which primary renal cell carcinomas received 15 Gy stereotactic body radiation therapy followed by nephrectomy 4 weeks later. To follow tumor-enriched clonotypes, peripheral blood was collected serially from radiation-treated patients at baseline and again at 2 weeks and 4 weeks after SBRT. Every patient had renal cell carcinoma of clear cell pathology. The QIAamp DNA Blood Mini Kit (Qiagen) was used to prepare genomic DNA for TCR sequencing. Only samples passing all quality control checks were included in the analyses. Following the manufacturer's recommendations, the immunoSEQ kit was used to generate TCR beta libraries from genomic DNA. To prepare the libraries, a first multiplex PCR with proprietary primers was run, followed by a second PCR that added unique barcodes, and a bead cleanup was done after each round. A kit-provided positive control reaction and a negative control reaction were included in every sample batch. The final libraries were assessed on an Agilent 4200 TapeStation D1000 ScreenTape, pooled by volume, and quantified by qPCR. Sequencing ran on an Illumina NextSeq500 with a MidOutput 150-cycle cartridge, using 156 Read1 and 15 Index1 cycles with kit custom primers. The pooled library was loaded at roughly 0.96 pM, with an approximately 20% PhiX control spiked in. The authors' pipeline ran thus. Vendor-processed data were analyzed in R, and a clonotype was defined as all T cells sharing the same CDR3 nucleotide sequence. For clone abundance analyses, frequencies were normalized to the 10,000 most abundant clones in each sample. Public T cell clones, averaging fewer than five per sample, were removed before analysis. An abundance difference of at least 32-fold between compartments was the criterion for calling clonotypes tumor-enriched or baseline blood-enriched. A beta-binomial differential abundance model was used to identify clonotypes that expanded or contracted between blood time points. Similarity between tumor and blood repertoires was quantified using the Baroni-Urbani and Buser coefficient, and groups were compared with two-tailed Wilcoxon tests in R. TCRdb re-hosts the immuneACCESS table, in-frame sequences only. Its copies lack some clones; in the studies checked, an unresolved V gene accounts for under half of them, and the cause for the rest is not known. That table is the source of V, J and clone size, and D and trimming were worked out from the DNA. In this sample the table shows some 80,000 clones, less than 90% of which occur a single time. The biggest ten clones account for 2% to 3% of the sample.

Comments on this clone: Its antigen is currently not known. No qualities accompany the bases; no much larger clone lies one base away.

V is clipped by 0 bases and J by 4 bases, and the sequence between their germline boundaries is 12 bases long. The germline V gene specifies SNHLY as CDR1 and FYNNEI as CDR2. The CDR3 sequence holds 15 residues, the cysteine and phenylalanine included. Only the CDR3 portion is preserved as DNA: 45 bases, with reading frame beginning at the first base. The chain joins TRBV2 to TRBJ1-2; the D gene is unclear. The sequence was obtained from a woman in her sixties or seventies with renal cell carcinoma. Source: blood, taken from a patient whose treatment included radiotherapy and nephrectomy. The CDR3 region has the sequence CASSEALFDSYGYTF. The DNA sequence is given as TGTGCCAGCAGTGAAGCGCTTTTCGACTCCTATGGCTACACCTTC. Where the CDR3 stops, the reference TRBV2 and TRBJ1-2 genes take over; the full variable domain is EPEVTQTPSHQVTQMGQEVILRCVPISNHLYFYWYRQILGQKVEFLVSFYNNEISEKSEIFDDQFSVERPDGSNFTLKIRSTKLEDSAMYFCASSEALFDSYGYTFGSGTRLTVV.